The present TCR beta chain was sequenced within a study of blood T cell repertoires in COVID-19. Study summary: The origin of the acute and convalescent COVID-19 samples was the United States, Italy and Spain.

The CDR3 loop spans 21 amino acids. The V gene lost 3 bases and the J gene lost 1 base, with 28 bases spanning the gap. How the authors handled the data: Reference gene primer amplification gave estimated nucleated cell counts. Using immunoSEQ multiplex PCR, the repertoire was profiled, and TCRdb retains in-frame clones only, with some absent. Clone size and V and J calls were adopted from that table, with D and trimming inferred from the DNA. The table has 310,000 or so clones, around 90% seen once. This sequence joins TRBV23-1 and TRBJ2-1, with a tentative D call TRBD1 (9 bases). TRBV23-1 belongs to the ORF category, with a function that is uncertain. The origin of this receptor is a man aged 70 or older with acute or convalescent COVID-19. Sequencing was done on a sample of peripheral blood. CDR3 in amino acids: CASSHVPRDREERESYNEQFF. CDR3 bases: TGCGCCAGCAGTCACGTCCCCCGGGACAGGGAGGAGCGGGAGTCCTACAATGAGCAGTTCTTC.